Listed below are T cell receptor beta chains from one sample, sequenced in a study of shared clonotypes between healthy human individuals. Sequenced by immunoSEQ multiplex PCR; TCRdb stores in-frame clones only, minus some. The table records 600,000 or so clones, approximately 95% of them present only once. The sample taken for sequencing was naive CD8+ T cells sorted from blood. The receptors shown here come from a woman between 25 and 40 years old in good health. Both conserved end residues are part of each CDR3.

V gene	J gene	CDR3 protein
TRBV10-2	TRBJ2-7	CASSDGPSYEQYF
TRBV7-9	TRBJ2-7	CASSPISYEQYF
TRBV7-6	TRBJ2-3	CASSQSSGRRGDTQYF
TRBV6-4	TRBJ2-3	CASRTSGHSTDTQYF
TRBV5-1	TRBJ2-7	CASSSWTSGNYEQYF
TRBV27	TRBJ2-7	CASSHRPGQSYEQYF
TRBV27	TRBJ2-1	CASSLGSGGSGEQFF
TRBV15	TRBJ2-6	CATSRDYGLGGQRWVRSGANVLTF
TRBV28	TRBJ1-2	CASSRHQDPPLYGYTF
TRBV10-2	TRBJ1-2	CASRTRTGGDGYTF
TRBV4-1	TRBJ2-7	CASSPVGSSLYEQYF
TRBV29-1	TRBJ2-7	CSVEDRGRNEQYF
TRBV11-2	TRBJ1-1	CASSLDGIIEAFF
TRBV10-2	TRBJ2-7	CASSEAGTTYEQYF
TRBV7-9	TRBJ2-2	CASSHPRAPGELFF
TRBV7-2	TRBJ2-7	CASTHPFGPTSYEQYF
TRBV6-1	TRBJ2-3	CAGSPGGDTQYF
TRBV11-2	TRBJ2-7	CASSTPGLAAHAQYF
TRBV27	TRBJ1-2	CASSLLWGGTQDGYTF
TRBV27	TRBJ2-7	CASRPGTSGIEQYF
TRBV19	TRBJ1-5	CASTTGAGQPQHF
TRBV28	TRBJ2-7	CASTPTGGDEQYF
TRBV6-5	TRBJ2-3	CASSDYSASTDTQYF
TRBV13	TRBJ1-3	CASSDRQGAGNTIYF
TRBV7-9	TRBJ2-2	CASSVTQGEGTGELFF
TRBV19	TRBJ2-7	CASSGTSGAYEQYF
TRBV13	TRBJ2-7	CASSFTRTSRSYEQYF
TRBV2	TRBJ2-5	CASSERLAGETQYF
TRBV5-8	TRBJ1-5	CASSLGDQPQHF